This TCR beta chain was sequenced during a study of blood T cells in healthy people across ages. It was with a sample-barcoded 5' primer and a J-beta primer mix that a second PCR of roughly 7 to 11 cycles was run. MiXCR, applied by TCRdb to the 5' RACE reads, yields one record per CDR3 protein. This sample has roughly 800,000 distinct CDR3 sequences, with around a quarter found just once. In regard to this clonotype: What it recognizes is unknown.

The CDR3 extends over 14 amino acids. Germline-derived CDR1 and CDR2 are SGHTA and FQGNSA. Findings of the study overall: Expanded clonotype shifts may have been confounded, as the donors had an unknown CMV status. With unsorted PBMCs, a conclusive comparison of naive versus antigen-experienced cells was not possible.

Every sample yielded at least 6.5 million isolated PBMCs. A further study also used this sample, focusing on T cells of mothers and their children. According to that study: Sample barcodes and 2-4 random nucleotides came from the second PCR's M1S primer.

The specimen was blood. This chain links TRBV7-2 with TRBJ2-5; D is possibly TRBD1 (5 bases). The J call could be wrong; TRBJ2-1 is a better fit for the DNA end. The sequence was obtained from a boy aged 5-17 years in good health. Here the CDR3 DNA reads TGTGCCAGCAGCTTAAGGGGTCCCTCTAATGAGCAGTTCTTC. Protein sequence: CASSLRGPSNEQFF.